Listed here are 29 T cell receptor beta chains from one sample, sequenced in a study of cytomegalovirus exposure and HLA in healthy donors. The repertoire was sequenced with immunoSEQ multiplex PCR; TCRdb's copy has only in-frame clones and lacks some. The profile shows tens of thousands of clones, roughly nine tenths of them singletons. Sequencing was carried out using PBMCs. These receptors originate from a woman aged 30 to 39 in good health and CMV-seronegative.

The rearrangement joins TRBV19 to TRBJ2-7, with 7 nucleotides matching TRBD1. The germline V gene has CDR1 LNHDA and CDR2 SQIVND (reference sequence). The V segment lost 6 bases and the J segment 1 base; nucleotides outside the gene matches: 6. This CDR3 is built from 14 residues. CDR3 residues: CASSEDRASYEQYF. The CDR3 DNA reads TGTGCCAGTAGCGAAGACAGGGCTTCCTACGAGCAGTACTTC.

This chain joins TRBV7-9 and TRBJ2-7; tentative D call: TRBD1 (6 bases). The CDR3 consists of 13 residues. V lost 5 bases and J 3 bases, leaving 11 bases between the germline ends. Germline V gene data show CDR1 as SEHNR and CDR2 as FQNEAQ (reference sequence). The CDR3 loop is CASSRTGNYEQYF. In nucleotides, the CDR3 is TGTGCCAGCAGCCGAACAGGGAACTACGAGCAGTACTTC.

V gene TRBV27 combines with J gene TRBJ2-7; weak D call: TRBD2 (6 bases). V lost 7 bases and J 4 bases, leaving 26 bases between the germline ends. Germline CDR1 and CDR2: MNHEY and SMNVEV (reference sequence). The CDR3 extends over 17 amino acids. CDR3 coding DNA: TGTGCCAGCAAGGCGCCTTGGATAAAGGACGGGAGTTACGAGCAGTACTTC. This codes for CASKAPWIKDGSYEQYF.

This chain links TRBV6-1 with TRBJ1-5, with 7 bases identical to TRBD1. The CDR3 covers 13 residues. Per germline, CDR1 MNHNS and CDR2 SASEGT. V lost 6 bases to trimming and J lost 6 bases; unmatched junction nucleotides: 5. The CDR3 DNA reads TGTGCCAGCAGCCCCGGGACAGCTCAGCCCCAGCATTTT. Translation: CASSPGTAQPQHF.

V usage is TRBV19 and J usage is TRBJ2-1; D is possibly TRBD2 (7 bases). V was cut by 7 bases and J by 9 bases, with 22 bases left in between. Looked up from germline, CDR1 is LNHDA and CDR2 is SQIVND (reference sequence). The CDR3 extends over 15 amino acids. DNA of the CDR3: TGTGCCAGTACCGCAAGTCGGGGGCCGGGGGGTGAGCAGTTCTTC. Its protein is CASTASRGPGGEQFF.

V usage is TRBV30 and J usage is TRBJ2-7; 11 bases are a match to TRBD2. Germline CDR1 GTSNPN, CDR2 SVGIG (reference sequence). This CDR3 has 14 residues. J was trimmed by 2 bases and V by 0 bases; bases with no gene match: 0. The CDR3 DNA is TGTGCCTGGAGTGTGACTAGCGGGACCTACGAGCAGTACTTC. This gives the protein CAWSVTSGTYEQYF.

This chain's CDR3 is CASQTGGLTTGELFF. In DNA form, the CDR3 reads TGTGCCAGTCAGACAGGGGGCCTAACCACCGGGGAGCTGTTTTTT. The chain is built from TRBV9 and TRBJ2-2; 10 bases are shared with TRBD1. This CDR3 spans 15 amino acids. Per germline, CDR1 SGDLS and CDR2 YYNGEE. J lost 4 bases, V lost 8 bases, and 8 bases had no gene match.

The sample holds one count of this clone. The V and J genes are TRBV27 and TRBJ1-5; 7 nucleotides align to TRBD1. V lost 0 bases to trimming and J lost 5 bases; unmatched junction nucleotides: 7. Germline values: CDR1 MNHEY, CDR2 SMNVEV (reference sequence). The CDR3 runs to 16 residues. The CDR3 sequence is CASSLSRDSRYQPQHF. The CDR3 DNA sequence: TGTGCCAGCAGTTTATCGCGGGACAGCAGATATCAGCCCCAGCATTTT.

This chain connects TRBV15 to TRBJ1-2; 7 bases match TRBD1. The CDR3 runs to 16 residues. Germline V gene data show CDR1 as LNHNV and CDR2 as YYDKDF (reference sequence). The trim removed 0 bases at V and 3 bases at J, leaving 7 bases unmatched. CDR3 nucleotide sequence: TGTGCCACCAGCAGAGATTATGAGGGACAGTACTATGGCTACACCTTC. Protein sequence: CATSRDYEGQYYGYTF.

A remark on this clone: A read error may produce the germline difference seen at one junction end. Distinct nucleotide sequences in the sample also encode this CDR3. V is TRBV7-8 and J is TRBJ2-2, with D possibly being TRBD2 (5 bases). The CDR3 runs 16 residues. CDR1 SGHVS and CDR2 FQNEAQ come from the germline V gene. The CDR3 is CASSLARLKNTGELFF. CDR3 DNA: TGTGCTAGCAGCTTAGCGCGCCTAAAGAACACCGGGGAGCTGTTTTTT.

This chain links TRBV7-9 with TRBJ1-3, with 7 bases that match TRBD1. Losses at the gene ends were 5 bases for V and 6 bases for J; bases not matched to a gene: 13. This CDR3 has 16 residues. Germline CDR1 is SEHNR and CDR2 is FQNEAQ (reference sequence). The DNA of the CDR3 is TGTGCCAGCAGCGGAGCAGCATTCGACAGGGAAAACACCATATATTTT. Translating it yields CASSGAAFDRENTIYF.

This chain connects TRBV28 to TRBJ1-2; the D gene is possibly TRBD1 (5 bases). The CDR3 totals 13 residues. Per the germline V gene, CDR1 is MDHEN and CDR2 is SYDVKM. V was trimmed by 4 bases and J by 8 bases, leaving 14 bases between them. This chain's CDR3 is CASSSIRGRGYTF. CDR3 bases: TGTGCCAGCAGTTCAATTAGGGGTAGGGGCTACACCTTC.

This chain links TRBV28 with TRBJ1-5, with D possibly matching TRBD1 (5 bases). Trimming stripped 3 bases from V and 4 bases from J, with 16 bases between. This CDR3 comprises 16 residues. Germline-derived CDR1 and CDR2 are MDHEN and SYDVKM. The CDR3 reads CASSFGFPTANQPQHF. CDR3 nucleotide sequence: TGTGCCAGCAGTTTCGGGTTCCCGACAGCGAATCAGCCCCAGCATTTT.

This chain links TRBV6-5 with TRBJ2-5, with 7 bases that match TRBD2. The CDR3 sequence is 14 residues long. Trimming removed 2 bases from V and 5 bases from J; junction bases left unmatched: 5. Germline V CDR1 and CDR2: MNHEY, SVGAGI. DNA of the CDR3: TGTGCCAGCAGTTACGGCGGGAGCGGGGAGACCCAGTACTTC. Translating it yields CASSYGGSGETQYF.

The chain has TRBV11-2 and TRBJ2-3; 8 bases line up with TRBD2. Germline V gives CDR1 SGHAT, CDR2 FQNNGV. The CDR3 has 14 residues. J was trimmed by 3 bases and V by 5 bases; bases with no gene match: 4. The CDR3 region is CASSVSGTTDTQYF. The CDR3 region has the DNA TGTGCCAGCAGCGTTAGCGGGACAACAGATACGCAGTATTTT.

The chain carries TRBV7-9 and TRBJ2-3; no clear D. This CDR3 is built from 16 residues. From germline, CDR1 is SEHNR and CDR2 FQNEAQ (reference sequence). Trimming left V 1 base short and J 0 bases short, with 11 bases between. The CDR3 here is CASSLVVLPSTDTQYF. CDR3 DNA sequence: TGTGCCAGCAGCTTAGTTGTCCTACCTAGCACAGATACGCAGTATTTT.

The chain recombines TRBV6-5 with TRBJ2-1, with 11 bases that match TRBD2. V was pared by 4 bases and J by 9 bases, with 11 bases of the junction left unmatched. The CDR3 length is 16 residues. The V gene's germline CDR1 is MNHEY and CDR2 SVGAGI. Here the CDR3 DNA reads TGTGCCAGCAGTTCTTCCACTAGCGGGAGTATCGGTGAGCAGTTCTTC. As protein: CASSSSTSGSIGEQFF.

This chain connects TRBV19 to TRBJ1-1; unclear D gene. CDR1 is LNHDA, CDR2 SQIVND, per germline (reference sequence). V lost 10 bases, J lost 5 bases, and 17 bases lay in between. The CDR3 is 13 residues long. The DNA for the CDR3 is TGTGCCACCTATGGAGGGCCTGGAACTGAAGCTTTCTTT. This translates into CATYGGPGTEAFF.

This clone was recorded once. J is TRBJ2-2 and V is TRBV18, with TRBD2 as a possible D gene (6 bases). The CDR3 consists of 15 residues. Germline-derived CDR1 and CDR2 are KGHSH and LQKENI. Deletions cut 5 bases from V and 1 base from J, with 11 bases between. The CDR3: CASSLGTVNTGELFF. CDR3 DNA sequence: TGTGCCAGCTCATTGGGGACTGTGAACACCGGGGAGCTGTTTTTT.

CDR3 sequence: CASSPLLAGGVGNEQFF. The CDR3 coding sequence is TGTGCCAGCTCACCGCTTCTAGCGGGAGGGGTAGGCAATGAGCAGTTCTTC. The gene calls are TRBV18 and TRBJ2-1; TRBD2 matches at 12 bases. The CDR3 is 17 residues long. After removal of 3 bases from V and 6 bases from J, the junction contained 9 bases not matched to a gene. Germline CDR1 and CDR2: KGHSH and LQKENI. Supplemented by reference TRBV18 and TRBJ2-1, the full variable domain reads NAGVMQNPRHLVRRRGQEARLRCSPMKGHSHVYWYRQLPEEGLKFMVYLQKENIIDESGMPKERFSAEFPKEGPSILRIQQVVRGDSAAYFCASSPLLAGGVGNEQFFGPGTRLTVL.

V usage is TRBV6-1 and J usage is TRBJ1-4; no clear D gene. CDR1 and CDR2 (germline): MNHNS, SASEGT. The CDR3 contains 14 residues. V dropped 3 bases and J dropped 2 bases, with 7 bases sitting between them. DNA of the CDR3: TGTGCCAGCAGTGATCCGGGGACTAATGAAAAACTGTTTTTT. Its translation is CASSDPGTNEKLFF.

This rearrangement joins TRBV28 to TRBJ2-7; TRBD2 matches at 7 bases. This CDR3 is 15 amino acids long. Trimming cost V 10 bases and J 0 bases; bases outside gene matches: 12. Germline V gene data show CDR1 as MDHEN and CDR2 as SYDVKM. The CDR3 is CATLGGASGSYEQYF. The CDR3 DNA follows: TGTGCCACCCTAGGAGGGGCTAGCGGCTCCTACGAGCAGTACTTC.

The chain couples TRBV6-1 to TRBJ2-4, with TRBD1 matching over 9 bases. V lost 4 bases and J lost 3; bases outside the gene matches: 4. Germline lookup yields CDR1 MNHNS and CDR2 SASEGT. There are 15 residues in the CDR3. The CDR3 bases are TGTGCCAGCAGTGGACAGACAGGGGGCAAAAACATTCAGTACTTC. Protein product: CASSGQTGGKNIQYF.

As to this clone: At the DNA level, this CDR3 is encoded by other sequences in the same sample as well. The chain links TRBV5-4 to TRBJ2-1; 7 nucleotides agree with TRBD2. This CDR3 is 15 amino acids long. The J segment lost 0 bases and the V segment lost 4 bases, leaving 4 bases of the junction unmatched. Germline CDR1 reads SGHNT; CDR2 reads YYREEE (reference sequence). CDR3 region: CASSNGGSSYNEQFF. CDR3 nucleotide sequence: TGTGCCAGCAGCAACGGGGGGAGCTCCTACAATGAGCAGTTCTTC. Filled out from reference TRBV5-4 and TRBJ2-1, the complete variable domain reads ETGVTQSPTHLIKTRGQQVTLRCSSQSGHNTVSWYQQALGQGPQFIFQYYREEENGRGNFPPRFSGLQFPNYSSELNVNALELDDSALYLCASSNGGSSYNEQFFGPGTRLTVL.

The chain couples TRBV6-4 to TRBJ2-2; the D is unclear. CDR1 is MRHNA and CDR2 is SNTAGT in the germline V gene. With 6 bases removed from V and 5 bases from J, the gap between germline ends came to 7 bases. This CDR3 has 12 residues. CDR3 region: CASRSATGELFF. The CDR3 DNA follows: TGTGCCAGCAGAAGCGCGACCGGGGAGCTGTTTTTT.

This CDR3 reads CASSPGTGAFYEQYF. As DNA, the CDR3 is TGTGCCAGCAGCCCCGGGACAGGGGCATTCTACGAGCAGTACTTC. This rearrangement joins TRBV6-5 to TRBJ2-7; 10 positions match TRBD1. The CDR3 is 15 residues long. Germline CDR1 MNHEY, CDR2 SVGAGI. Trimming at V came to 6 bases and at J to 3 bases, leaving 8 bases not matched to a gene.

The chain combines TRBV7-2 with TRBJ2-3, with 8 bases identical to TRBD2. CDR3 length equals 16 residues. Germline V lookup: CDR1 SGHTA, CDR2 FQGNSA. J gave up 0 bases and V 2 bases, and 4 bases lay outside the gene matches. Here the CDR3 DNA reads TGTGCCAGCAGCTTAACTAGCGGCCTAAGCACAGATACGCAGTATTTT. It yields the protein CASSLTSGLSTDTQYF. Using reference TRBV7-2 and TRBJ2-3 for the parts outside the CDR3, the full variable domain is GAGVSQSPSNKVTEKGKDVELRCDPISGHTALYWYRQSLGQGLEFLIYFQGNSAPDKSGLPSDRFSAERTGGSVSTLTIQRTQQEDSAVYLCASSLTSGLSTDTQYFGPGTRLTVL.

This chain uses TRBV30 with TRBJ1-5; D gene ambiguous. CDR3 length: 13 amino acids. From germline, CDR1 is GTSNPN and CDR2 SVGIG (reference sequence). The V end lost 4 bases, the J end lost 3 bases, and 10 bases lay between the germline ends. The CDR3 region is CAWNTNFNQPQHF. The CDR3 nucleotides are TGTGCCTGGAATACTAACTTCAATCAGCCCCAGCATTTT.

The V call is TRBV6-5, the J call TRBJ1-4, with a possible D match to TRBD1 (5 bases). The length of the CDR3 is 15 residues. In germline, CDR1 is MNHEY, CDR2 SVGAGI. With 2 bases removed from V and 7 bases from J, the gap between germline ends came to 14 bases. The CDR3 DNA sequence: TGTGCCAGCAGTTACGGGGGGAGGATGAGTGAAAAACTGTTTTTT. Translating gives CASSYGGRMSEKLFF.